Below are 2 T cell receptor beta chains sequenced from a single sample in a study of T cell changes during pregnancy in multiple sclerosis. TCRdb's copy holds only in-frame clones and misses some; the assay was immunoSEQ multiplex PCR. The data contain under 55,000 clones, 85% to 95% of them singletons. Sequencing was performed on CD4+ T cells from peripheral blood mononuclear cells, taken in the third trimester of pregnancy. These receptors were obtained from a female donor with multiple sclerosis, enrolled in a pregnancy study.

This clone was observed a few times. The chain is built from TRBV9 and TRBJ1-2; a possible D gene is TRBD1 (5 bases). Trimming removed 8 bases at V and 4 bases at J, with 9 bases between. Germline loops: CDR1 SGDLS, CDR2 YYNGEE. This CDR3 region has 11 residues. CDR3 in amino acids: CARQVSYGYTF. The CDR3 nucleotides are TGTGCCAGACAGGTCTCCTATGGCTACACCTTC.

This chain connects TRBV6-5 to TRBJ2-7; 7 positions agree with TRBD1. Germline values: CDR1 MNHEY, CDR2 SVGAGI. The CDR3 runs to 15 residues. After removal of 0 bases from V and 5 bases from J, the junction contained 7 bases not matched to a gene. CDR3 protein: CASSYSSGQPHEQYF. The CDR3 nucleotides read TGTGCCAGCAGTTACTCTTCGGGACAGCCTCACGAGCAGTACTTC.